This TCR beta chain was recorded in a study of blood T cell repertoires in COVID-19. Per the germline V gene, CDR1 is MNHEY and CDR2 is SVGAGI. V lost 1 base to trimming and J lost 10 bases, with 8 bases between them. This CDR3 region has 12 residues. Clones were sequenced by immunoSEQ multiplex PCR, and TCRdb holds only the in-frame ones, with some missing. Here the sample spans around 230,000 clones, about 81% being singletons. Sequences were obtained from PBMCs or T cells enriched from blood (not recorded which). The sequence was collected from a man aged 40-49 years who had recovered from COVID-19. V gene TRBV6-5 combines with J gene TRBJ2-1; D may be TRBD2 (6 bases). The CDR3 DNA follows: TGTGCCAGCAGTTACTGGGCGGGAGAGCAGTTCTTC. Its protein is CASSYWAGEQFF.